Below, one T cell receptor beta chain is given with its context. The antigen is not known. The source of the sample is a study of radiation and T cells in renal cell carcinoma. Whole-study findings and limits: From baseline, blood top tumor clonotypes peaked at 2 weeks post-radiation.

Documented time point: blood 2 weeks post-SBRT. The treatment here: 15 Gy SBRT to primary tumor, nephrectomy 4 weeks later. The tumor was a clear cell renal cell carcinoma. Profiled with immunoSEQ multiplex PCR; TCRdb holds only in-frame clones, not every one. Among 150,000 to 180,000 clones listed, approximately 90% were seen once. The sequence was collected from a woman between 50 and 59 years old with renal cell carcinoma. This specimen was blood, taken from a patient whose treatment included radiotherapy and nephrectomy.

Written as DNA, the CDR3 is TGTGCCACCAGCAGAGTGGCCGGCCAAGAGACCCAGTACTTC. Protein: CATSRVAGQETQYF. The genes are TRBV15 and TRBJ2-5; D is uncertain. Trimming removed 1 base at V and 1 base at J, with 7 bases between. Germline V CDR1 and CDR2: LNHNV, YYDKDF (reference sequence). The CDR3 sequence is 14 residues long.